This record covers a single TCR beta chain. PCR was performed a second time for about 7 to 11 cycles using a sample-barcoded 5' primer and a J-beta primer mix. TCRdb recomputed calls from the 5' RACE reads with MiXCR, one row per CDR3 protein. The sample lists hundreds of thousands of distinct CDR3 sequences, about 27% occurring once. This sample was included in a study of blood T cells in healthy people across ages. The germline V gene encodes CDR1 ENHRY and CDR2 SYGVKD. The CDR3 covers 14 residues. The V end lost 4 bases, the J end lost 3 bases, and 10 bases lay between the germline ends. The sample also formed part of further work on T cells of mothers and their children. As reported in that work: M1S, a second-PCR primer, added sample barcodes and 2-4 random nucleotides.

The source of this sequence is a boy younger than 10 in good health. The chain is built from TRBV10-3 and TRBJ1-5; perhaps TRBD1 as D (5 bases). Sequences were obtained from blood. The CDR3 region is CAISGQGFNQPQHF. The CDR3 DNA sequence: TGTGCCATCAGTGGGCAGGGATTCAATCAGCCCCAGCATTTT.